Below are 29 T cell receptor beta chains sequenced from a single sample in a study of technical replicates of blood from several donors. Profiling relied on immunoSEQ multiplex PCR, and the TCRdb table lists in-frame clones only, not all of them. The data show almost 85,000 clones, roughly 97% seen once. Sequenced: T cells isolated from PBMCs. These receptors all stem from a human donor in good health.

This chain connects TRBV4-1 to TRBJ2-7; D might be TRBD2 (7 bases). Trimming removed 5 bases from V and 4 bases from J, with 24 bases in between. Germline V CDR1 and CDR2: MGHRA, YSYEKL. The CDR3 has 17 residues. CDR3 in amino acids: CASSSRTSGGPGYEQYF. CDR3 bases: TGCGCCAGCAGCAGTCGGACTAGTGGGGGCCCAGGGTACGAGCAGTACTTC.

V and J are TRBV7-2 and TRBJ2-5; possibly TRBD2 for D (6 bases). The germline gives CDR1 SGHTA, CDR2 FQGNSA. The CDR3 covers 14 residues. V was clipped by 6 bases and J by 4 bases, with 15 bases between them. CDR3 protein: CASRPDYLGETQYF. In DNA, the CDR3 is TGTGCCAGCAGACCGGACTACTTGGGAGAGACCCAGTACTTC. The entire variable domain, with the rest obtained from reference TRBV7-2 and TRBJ2-5, is as follows: GAGVSQSPSNKVTEKGKDVELRCDPISGHTALYWYRQSLGQGLEFLIYFQGNSAPDKSGLPSDRFSAERTGGSVSTLTIQRTQQEDSAVYLCASRPDYLGETQYFGPGTRLLVL.

J is TRBJ2-7 and V is TRBV5-1, with TRBD2 matching over 9 bases. Germline CDR1 and CDR2: SGHRS and YFSETQ. The CDR3 consists of 18 residues. V lost 3 bases, J lost 3 bases, and 16 bases stayed unmatched. The CDR3 loop reads CASSSRAGGPQGIYEQYF. The CDR3 DNA is TGCGCCAGCAGCTCGCGTGCGGGAGGGCCACAGGGCATCTACGAGCAGTACTTC. The full variable domain, completed using reference TRBV5-1 and TRBJ2-7, is KAGVTQTPRYLIKTRGQQVTLSCSPISGHRSVSWYQQTPGQGLQFLFEYFSETQRNKGNFPGRFSGRQFSNSRSEMNVSTLELGDSALYLCASSSRAGGPQGIYEQYFGPGTRLTVT.

In regard to this clone: The junction does not match germline at one end; this may be a read error. The rearrangement joins TRBV19 to TRBJ2-5; weak D call: TRBD1 (5 bases). The CDR3 has 13 residues. CDR1 LNHDA and CDR2 SQIVND come from the germline V gene (reference sequence). The CDR3 DNA is TGTGCCAGTAGTCTAGACAGACAAGAGACCCAGTACTTC. It is translated as CASSLDRQETQYF.

This rearrangement joins TRBV10-3 to TRBJ1-5, with 11 positions matching TRBD1. This CDR3 region has 15 residues. V gave up 0 bases and J gave up 7 bases; unmatched junction bases: 2. In germline, CDR1 is ENHRY, CDR2 SYGVKD. For the CDR3, the DNA is TGTGCCATCAGTGAGTCGGGACAGGGGGAACAGCCCCAGCATTTT. Encoded protein: CAISESGQGEQPQHF.

J is TRBJ2-5 and V is TRBV19; 9 bases are a match to TRBD1. The CDR3 length is 14 residues. The V segment lost 3 bases and the J segment 5 bases; nucleotides outside the gene matches: 4. Germline loops: CDR1 LNHDA, CDR2 SQIVND (reference sequence). This CDR3 is CASSIWTGDETQYF. Written as DNA, the CDR3 is TGTGCCAGTAGTATTTGGACAGGGGATGAGACCCAGTACTTC.

The chain couples TRBV5-8 to TRBJ2-3; 8 bases map to TRBD1. The V gene end was trimmed by 5 bases and the J gene end by 3 bases; junction bases not matched to a gene: 5. CDR3 length equals 14 residues. CDR1 is SGHTS, CDR2 YDEGEE, per germline. The DNA of the CDR3 is TGTGCCAGCAGGGACAGGGTAGGTACAGATACGCAGTATTTT. Protein product: CASRDRVGTDTQYF.

The chain employs TRBV6-4 and TRBJ2-7; 9 bases match TRBD2. Losses at the gene ends were 7 bases for V and 3 bases for J; bases not matched to a gene: 10. The germline CDR1 and CDR2 sequences are MRHNA and SNTAGT. This CDR3 region has 15 residues. CDR3 residues: CASNAGGRVVYEQYF. The DNA for the CDR3 is TGTGCCAGCAACGCGGGCGGGAGGGTTGTCTACGAGCAGTACTTC.

This chain connects TRBV5-6 to TRBJ1-2, with no clear D. Trimming left V 3 bases short and J 4 bases short, with 10 bases between. Germline CDR1 and CDR2: SGHDT and YYEEEE. The CDR3 has 13 amino acids. Here the CDR3 reads CASSSPQSYGYTF. CDR3 sequence (DNA): TGTGCCAGCAGCTCTCCACAGAGCTATGGCTACACCTTC.

The rearrangement joins TRBV19 to TRBJ1-2; D is undetermined. Germline V lookup: CDR1 LNHDA, CDR2 SQIVND (reference sequence). This CDR3 has 15 residues. With 0 bases removed from V and 3 bases from J, the gap between germline ends came to 11 bases. The CDR3 sequence: CASSIDHILHYGYTF. CDR3 sequence (DNA): TGTGCCAGTAGTATAGACCATATACTCCACTATGGCTACACCTTC.

V usage is TRBV29-1 and J usage is TRBJ2-7, with 12 bases aligning to TRBD2. The CDR3 has 11 residues. J gave up 8 bases and V 6 bases, and 2 bases lay outside the gene matches. Germline loops: CDR1 SQVTM, CDR2 ANQGSEA. CDR3 region: CSVGLAGKQYF. CDR3 bases: TGCAGCGTAGGACTAGCGGGGAAGCAGTACTTC.

The CDR3 is CASSLGTGMNTGELFF. In DNA form, the CDR3 reads TGTGCCAGCAGCTTGGGGACAGGGATGAACACCGGGGAGCTGTTTTTT. The chain carries TRBV5-4 and TRBJ2-2; 8 bases match TRBD1. This CDR3 contains 16 residues. With 0 bases clipped from V and 1 base from J, the junction kept 2 bases outside the gene matches. Germline values: CDR1 SGHNT, CDR2 YYREEE (reference sequence).

The chain is built from TRBV23-1 and TRBJ2-7, with TRBD2 as a possible D gene (6 bases). TRBV23-1 is classed as an ORF, of uncertain function. CDR3 size: 16 residues. V was pared by 0 bases and J by 2 bases, with 14 bases between. CDR3: CASSQSGDSNPYEQYF. CDR3 sequence (DNA): TGCGCCAGCAGTCAATCGGGGGACTCCAACCCCTACGAGCAGTACTTC.

Only one count was recorded for this clone. This rearrangement joins TRBV2 to TRBJ1-5; possibly TRBD1 for D (6 bases). The V end was cut by 7 bases, the J end by 6 bases, with 16 bases between. Germline V gene sequence: CDR1 SNHLY, CDR2 FYNNEI. CDR3 length: 14 amino acids. The CDR3 is CASKLGQGSQPQHF. The CDR3 nucleotides are TGTGCCAGCAAGCTAGGGCAGGGGAGTCAGCCCCAGCATTTT.

The rearrangement links TRBV5-1 to TRBJ2-1, with 10 bases fitting TRBD2. The CDR3 is 15 residues long. Germline CDR1 reads SGHRS; CDR2 reads YFSETQ. Unmatched junction bases numbered 6, after V lost 3 bases and J lost 6 bases. The CDR3 bases are TGCGCCAGCAGCTCCGGGACTAGCGTCGGCAATGAGCAGTTCTTC. It specifies CASSSGTSVGNEQFF.

The rearrangement joins TRBV6-1 to TRBJ2-7; 9 nucleotides align to TRBD1. The CDR3 spans 16 residues. Germline V CDR1 and CDR2: MNHNS, SASEGT. With V trimmed by 0 bases and J by 4 bases, 7 bases remained unmatched. The CDR3 region is CASSEAPGQGNYEQYF. As DNA, the CDR3 is TGTGCCAGCAGTGAAGCCCCGGGACAGGGAAATTACGAGCAGTACTTC.

The chain carries TRBV9 and TRBJ1-3; tentatively, D is TRBD1 (6 bases). This CDR3 contains 13 residues. V dropped 0 bases and J dropped 6 bases, with 7 bases sitting between them. Germline-derived CDR1 and CDR2 are SGDLS and YYNGEE. In DNA form, the CDR3 reads TGTGCCAGCAGCGTAGGGGGGCAAAACACCATATATTTT. Protein sequence: CASSVGGQNTIYF. The variable domain in full, completed from reference TRBV9 and TRBJ1-3, reads DSGVTQTPKHLITATGQRVTLRCSPRSGDLSVYWYQQSLDQGLQFLIQYYNGEERAKGNILERFSAQQFPDLHSELNLSSLELGDSALYFCASSVGGQNTIYFGEGSWLTVV.

Details on this clone: One junction end does not reproduce the germline sequence, and a read error may be involved. The genes are TRBV10-2 and TRBJ1-4; D perhaps matches TRBD1 (6 bases). The CDR3 totals 13 residues. Germline lookup yields CDR1 WSHSY and CDR2 SAAADI. CDR3 loop: CASTEAGVGKLFF. The CDR3, as DNA: TGCGCCAGCACTGAGGCAGGGGTGGGGAAACTGTTTTTT.

CDR3 protein: CASSYSPTFGTPYQETQYF. The CDR3 DNA sequence: TGTGCCAGCAGTTATTCTCCCACTTTCGGGACTCCGTACCAAGAGACCCAGTACTTC. The chain carries TRBV28 and TRBJ2-5; D perhaps matches TRBD2 (6 bases). This CDR3 contains 19 residues. Deletions cut 4 bases from V and 0 bases from J, with 24 bases between. The germline V gene encodes CDR1 MDHEN and CDR2 SYDVKM.

This chain's CDR3 is CASRHRDSVWTF. Here the CDR3 DNA reads TGTGCCAGCAGACACCGGGACAGCGTATGGACCTTC. The chain carries TRBV27 and TRBJ1-2, with TRBD1 matching 7 bases. The CDR3 contains 12 residues. The germline CDR1 and CDR2 sequences are MNHEY and SMNVEV (reference sequence). V lost 6 bases and J lost 14; bases outside the gene matches: 12.

This clone was observed once. The chain recombines TRBV28 with TRBJ2-7; D ambiguous. This CDR3 spans 11 amino acids. Between the trimmed V and J ends, which lost 8 bases and 5 bases, there was a span of 10 bases. Germline values: CDR1 MDHEN, CDR2 SYDVKM. The CDR3 DNA reads TGTGCCAGCGATAAACGGGACGAGCAGTACTTC. Its translation: CASDKRDEQYF.

J is TRBJ2-1 and V is TRBV30, with TRBD2 matching over 12 bases. CDR3 length: 20 amino acids. Germline loops: CDR1 GTSNPN, CDR2 SVGIG (reference sequence). V shed 4 bases, J shed 0 bases, and the junction held 16 bases outside the gene matches. The CDR3 region has the DNA TGTGCCTGGATGCCCCGAACTCTAGCGGGGGGGCGAAGCTCCTACAATGAGCAGTTCTTC. Its protein product is CAWMPRTLAGGRSSYNEQFF.

This chain's CDR3 is CASSTRPGSATNEKLFF. The DNA for the CDR3 is TGTGCCAGCAGCACCAGACCGGGGAGCGCAACTAATGAAAAACTGTTTTTT. The rearrangement joins TRBV9 to TRBJ1-4; D not certain. CDR1 and CDR2 from the germline V gene are SGDLS and YYNGEE. Trimming stripped 4 bases from V and 0 bases from J, with 16 bases between. The CDR3 extends over 17 amino acids.

The gene calls are TRBV6-1 and TRBJ2-7; D ambiguous. This CDR3 is 12 amino acids long. CDR1 and CDR2 from the germline V gene are MNHNS and SASEGT. Trimming removed 10 bases from V and 7 bases from J, with 17 bases in between. In DNA form, the CDR3 reads TGTGCCAAGAGTCCCGAAGAGAAAGAGCAGTACTTC. Protein sequence: CAKSPEEKEQYF.

The V call is TRBV19, the J call TRBJ1-5; D is perhaps TRBD1 (6 bases). CDR1 and CDR2 from the germline V gene are LNHDA and SQIVND (reference sequence). V gave up 4 bases and J gave up 2 bases, with 12 bases separating them. The CDR3 has 15 amino acids. The chain's CDR3 is CASSSTGKGNQPQHF. CDR3 bases: TGTGCCAGTAGTAGTACAGGGAAGGGCAATCAGCCCCAGCATTTT.

The genes are TRBV9 and TRBJ1-2; D is undetermined. CDR3 length: 14 amino acids. Germline V gene lookup returns CDR1 SGDLS and CDR2 YYNGEE. V lost 6 bases, J lost 5 bases, and 17 bases lay in between. CDR3 DNA: TGTGCCAGCACTCGGACGGGAGAGGTGTATGGCTACACCTTC. This encodes CASTRTGEVYGYTF.

This clone has a single count. This chain uses TRBV5-1 with TRBJ1-1; 7 bases fit TRBD1. The V and J ends lost 5 bases and 3 bases, in that order; junction bases with no gene match: 10. CDR1 is SGHRS, CDR2 YFSETQ, per germline. This CDR3 is built from 15 residues. The CDR3: CASRRGTGTDTEAFF. The CDR3, as DNA: TGCGCCAGCAGACGAGGCACCGGGACAGACACTGAAGCTTTCTTT.

The chain combines TRBV9 with TRBJ2-1; D is undetermined. Trimming took off 3 bases at V and 0 bases at J, with 4 bases between the two ends. The CDR3 length is 13 residues. Germline V gene lookup returns CDR1 SGDLS and CDR2 YYNGEE. CDR3 nucleotides: TGTGCCAGCAGCGCTAGCTCCTACAATGAGCAGTTCTTC. It yields the protein CASSASSYNEQFF.

The chain links TRBV2 to TRBJ2-3, with 7 bases identical to TRBD1. The CDR3 contains 12 residues. The V segment lost 6 bases and the J segment 9 bases; nucleotides outside the gene matches: 6. CDR1 and CDR2 from the germline V gene are SNHLY and FYNNEI. The CDR3 coding sequence is TGTGCCAGCAGGGACGACAGGGAAACGCAGTATTTT. The encoded protein is CASRDDRETQYF.